Listed here are 30 T cell receptor beta chains from one sample, sequenced in a study of T cell changes during pregnancy in multiple sclerosis. Method: immunoSEQ multiplex PCR; TCRdb's copy keeps in-frame clones and lacks some. The sample has just under 95,000 clones, almost 95% seen once. This specimen was peripheral blood, taken in the first trimester of pregnancy. Receptors were obtained from a female donor with multiple sclerosis, enrolled in a pregnancy study.

V and J are TRBV28 and TRBJ2-1, with a possible D match to TRBD2 (7 bases). Germline assignment: CDR1 MDHEN and CDR2 SYDVKM. The CDR3 covers 16 residues. Trimming took 3 bases from V and 4 from J, leaving 16 bases between them. CDR3 sequence: CASSFRGGVRYNEQFF. DNA for the CDR3: TGTGCCAGCAGTTTTAGGGGGGGTGTTCGGTACAATGAGCAGTTCTTC.

The chain has TRBV9 and TRBJ2-7, with 10 nucleotides matching TRBD1. With 3 bases clipped from V and 10 bases from J, the junction kept 10 bases outside the gene matches. This CDR3 is built from 14 residues. CDR1 and CDR2 (germline): SGDLS, YYNGEE. CDR3 region: CASSAGTGAFDQYF. CDR3 nucleotide sequence: TGTGCCAGCAGCGCCGGGACAGGGGCTTTTGACCAGTACTTC.

The J gene is TRBJ2-7, the V gene TRBV29-1; D perhaps matches TRBD2 (6 bases). Germline V lookup: CDR1 SQVTM, CDR2 ANQGSEA. This CDR3 has 19 amino acids. With 0 bases removed from V and 0 bases from J, the gap between germline ends came to 24 bases. CDR3 sequence reads: CSVEEARSPAGRSSYEQYF. CDR3 DNA: TGCAGCGTTGAAGAGGCTCGGTCCCCAGCGGGCAGGAGCTCCTACGAGCAGTACTTC.

V usage is TRBV7-2 and J usage is TRBJ2-7; no clear D. There are 12 residues in the CDR3. V lost 3 bases and J 6 bases, leaving 9 bases between the germline ends. Germline loops: CDR1 SGHTA, CDR2 FQGNSA. Written as DNA, the CDR3 is TGTGCCAGCAGCTTCGATACATCCGAGCAGTACTTC. Encoded protein: CASSFDTSEQYF.

The count of this clone is one. This chain uses TRBV6-6 with TRBJ2-3; the D gene is possibly TRBD2 (5 bases). The CDR3 loop spans 15 amino acids. Per the germline V gene, CDR1 is MNHNY and CDR2 is SVGAGI (reference sequence). V was trimmed by 7 bases and J by 0 bases, leaving 14 bases between them. The CDR3 spells CASTKTVASTDTQYF. The CDR3 nucleotides read TGTGCCAGCACTAAGACTGTAGCGAGCACAGATACGCAGTATTTT.

V gene TRBV5-1 combines with J gene TRBJ2-3, with 8 bases lining up with TRBD1. This CDR3 region has 16 residues. Germline CDR1 reads SGHRS; CDR2 reads YFSETQ. Trimming cost V 3 bases and J 2 bases; bases outside gene matches: 8. CDR3 DNA sequence: TGCGCCAGCAGCTATATTCAGGGGGCGGTCACAGATACGCAGTATTTT. Translated: CASSYIQGAVTDTQYF. The entire variable domain, with the rest obtained from reference TRBV5-1 and TRBJ2-3, is as follows: KAGVTQTPRYLIKTRGQQVTLSCSPISGHRSVSWYQQTPGQGLQFLFEYFSETQRNKGNFPGRFSGRQFSNSRSEMNVSTLELGDSALYLCASSYIQGAVTDTQYFGPGTRLTVL.

The chain uses TRBV23-1 and TRBJ1-3; D unresolved. TRBV23-1 is an ORF, with its function uncertain. The CDR3 has 14 amino acids. The V end was cut by 6 bases, the J end by 4 bases, with 13 bases between. This CDR3 reads CASRQPTFGNTIYF. DNA of the CDR3: TGCGCCAGCAGACAGCCGACATTCGGAAACACCATATATTTT.

V is TRBV27 and J is TRBJ2-2; D is unclear. The CDR3 loop spans 16 amino acids. V dropped 6 bases and J dropped 0 bases, with 14 bases sitting between them. Germline V CDR1 and CDR2: MNHEY, SMNVEV (reference sequence). CDR3 DNA: TGTGCCAGCAGCCCAGTTCGACATCCGAACACCGGGGAGCTGTTTTTT. This encodes CASSPVRHPNTGELFF.

The V gene is TRBV7-2, the J gene TRBJ1-1; unclear D gene. Germline V lookup: CDR1 SGHTA, CDR2 FQGNSA. V dropped 2 bases and J dropped 10 bases, with 11 bases sitting between them. The CDR3 totals 12 residues. CDR3 DNA: TGTGCCAGCAGCTTATGGGATAGCGGAGCTTTCTTT. Protein: CASSLWDSGAFF.

Here the CDR3 reads CASSQGDSGRAFHEQFF. CDR3 coding DNA: TGTGCCAGCAGCCAGGGGGATAGCGGGAGGGCCTTCCATGAGCAGTTCTTC. The chain joins TRBV5-4 to TRBJ2-1; TRBD2 agrees at 11 bases. The CDR3 sequence is 17 residues long. The germline V gene has CDR1 SGHNT and CDR2 YYREEE (reference sequence). V lost 4 bases and J lost 8; bases outside the gene matches: 14.

V usage is TRBV28 and J usage is TRBJ2-7; 7 bases fit TRBD2. The CDR3 extends over 16 amino acids. The germline CDR1 and CDR2 sequences are MDHEN and SYDVKM. Trimming at V came to 6 bases and at J to 2 bases, leaving 13 bases not matched to a gene. CDR3 sequence reads: CASRGRGLGLAYEQYF. For the CDR3, the DNA is TGTGCCAGCAGGGGCCGTGGACTAGGATTAGCCTACGAGCAGTACTTC.

This clone occurred a few times. J is TRBJ1-2 and V is TRBV6-5, with D unclear. In germline, CDR1 is MNHEY, CDR2 SVGAGI. The CDR3 sequence is 12 residues long. The V gene lost 6 bases and the J gene lost 4 bases, with 9 bases spanning the gap. CDR3 residues: CASSPGSYGYTF. The CDR3 nucleotides are TGTGCCAGCAGCCCCGGGAGCTATGGCTACACCTTC.

This clone appeared a single time. V gene TRBV11-2 combines with J gene TRBJ2-1; 7 bases match TRBD1. J lost 3 bases, V lost 4 bases, and 6 bases had no gene match. The CDR3 covers 15 residues. Germline V CDR1 and CDR2: SGHAT, FQNNGV. CDR3 sequence (DNA): TGTGCCAGCAGCTCCGACAGGGCGTTCTACAATGAGCAGTTCTTC. Translation: CASSSDRAFYNEQFF.

The table lists this clone with a count of one. This chain joins TRBV7-2 and TRBJ2-5; 11 bases line up with TRBD2. Germline V CDR1 and CDR2: SGHTA, FQGNSA. CDR3 length: 16 residues. Germline trimming cut 1 base from V and 1 base from J; bases unmatched to any gene: 2. CDR3 region: CASSLGGLAVQETQYF. CDR3 bases: TGTGCCAGCAGCTTAGGGGGACTAGCGGTCCAAGAGACCCAGTACTTC.

The chain carries TRBV28 and TRBJ2-3, with 8 bases fitting TRBD2. The CDR3 contains 15 residues. The J segment lost 4 bases and the V segment lost 3 bases, leaving 6 bases of the junction unmatched. Germline CDR1 reads MDHEN; CDR2 reads SYDVKM. CDR3 nucleotides: TGTGCCAGCAGTTTTACTAGCGGAAATGCAGATACGCAGTATTTT. Its translation is CASSFTSGNADTQYF.

The rearrangement uses TRBV4-2 and TRBJ2-7; 8 bases align to TRBD2. V gave up 2 bases and J gave up 13 bases; unmatched junction bases: 13. Germline CDR1 and CDR2: LGHNA and YNFKEQ. The CDR3 is 14 residues long. CDR3 DNA: TGTGCCAGCAGCCAACGGGGGGGGCGGGAGGCAACATACTTC. Protein sequence: CASSQRGGREATYF.

The J gene is TRBJ2-5, the V gene TRBV13; 13 positions agree with TRBD2. Trimming took 5 bases from V and 5 from J; bases not matched to a gene: 5. Germline CDR1 PRHDT, CDR2 FYEKMQ (reference sequence). CDR3 length: 15 amino acids. The CDR3 loop is CASSTWTSGSETQYF. DNA for the CDR3: TGTGCCAGCAGCACCTGGACTAGCGGGAGTGAGACCCAGTACTTC.

The J gene is TRBJ2-1, the V gene TRBV15; D may be TRBD2 (6 bases). The CDR3 spans 19 residues. V was clipped by 3 bases and J by 3 bases, with 24 bases between them. Germline V lookup: CDR1 LNHNV, CDR2 YYDKDF (reference sequence). The CDR3 spells CATSSLALRSGSNYNEQFF. The CDR3 nucleotides read TGTGCCACCAGCAGCTTAGCTTTAAGGTCCGGGAGCAACTACAATGAGCAGTTCTTC.

The J gene is TRBJ2-3, the V gene TRBV27; D might be TRBD1 (5 bases). Trimming shortened V by 2 bases and J by 3 bases, and 9 bases separated the two germline ends. The CDR3 contains 14 residues. CDR1 and CDR2 from the germline V gene are MNHEY and SMNVEV (reference sequence). CDR3 sequence reads: CASSLAGRTDTQYF. DNA of the CDR3: TGTGCCAGCAGTTTAGCAGGGCGTACAGATACGCAGTATTTT.

This clone has just a few counts. The chain couples TRBV13 to TRBJ2-7; 8 nucleotides match TRBD2. The CDR3 spans 18 residues. V lost 4 bases and J lost 2; bases outside the gene matches: 16. CDR1 is PRHDT, CDR2 FYEKMQ, per germline (reference sequence). The CDR3 loop is CASSSGTPSGRLTYEQYF. The CDR3 DNA follows: TGTGCCAGCAGCTCGGGGACCCCGAGCGGGAGACTAACCTACGAGCAGTACTTC. The whole variable domain, remainder taken from reference TRBV13 and TRBJ2-7, is AAGVIQSPRHLIKEKRETATLKCYPIPRHDTVYWYQQGPGQDPQFLISFYEKMQSDKGSIPDRFSAQQFSDYHSELNMSSLELGDSALYFCASSSGTPSGRLTYEQYFGPGTRLTVT.

The V and J genes are TRBV7-2 and TRBJ1-2; 8 nucleotides align to TRBD1. Germline CDR1 SGHTA, CDR2 FQGNSA. The CDR3 covers 14 residues. The V segment lost 2 bases and the J segment 4 bases; nucleotides outside the gene matches: 3. The CDR3 sequence: CASSLKQGGYGYTF. CDR3 nucleotide sequence: TGTGCCAGCAGCTTAAAACAGGGGGGCTATGGCTACACCTTC.

This chain joins TRBV2 and TRBJ1-2, with TRBD1 as a possible D gene (5 bases). This CDR3 has 12 amino acids. The germline V gene has CDR1 SNHLY and CDR2 FYNNEI. The germline V and J ends were trimmed by 9 bases and 3 bases, with 11 bases remaining between them. CDR3 region: CARLQGDYGYTF. In nucleotides, the CDR3 is TGTGCCAGACTCCAAGGGGACTATGGCTACACCTTC.

This clone was recorded once. This rearrangement joins TRBV15 to TRBJ2-7, with D maybe TRBD2 (5 bases). Germline V gives CDR1 LNHNV, CDR2 YYDKDF (reference sequence). The CDR3 covers 14 residues. Trimming shortened V by 0 bases and J by 5 bases, and 11 bases separated the two germline ends. The chain's CDR3 is CATSRDTPGNEQYF. The DNA for the CDR3 is TGTGCCACCAGCAGAGATACCCCCGGGAACGAGCAGTACTTC. Using reference TRBV15 and TRBJ2-7 for the parts outside the CDR3, the full variable domain is DAMVIQNPRYQVTQFGKPVTLSCSQTLNHNVMYWYQQKSSQAPKLLFHYYDKDFNNEADTPDNFQSRRPNTSFCFLDIRSPGLGDTAMYLCATSRDTPGNEQYFGPGTRLTVT.

The rearrangement links TRBV2 to TRBJ1-1; TRBD1 is a possible D gene (6 bases). The CDR3 length is 12 residues. Germline-derived CDR1 and CDR2 are SNHLY and FYNNEI. Trimming shortened V by 7 bases and J by 7 bases, and 13 bases separated the two germline ends. This CDR3 is CASTQGPFEAFF. The CDR3 coding sequence is TGTGCCAGCACTCAGGGGCCATTTGAAGCTTTCTTT.

The chain links TRBV13 to TRBJ1-1; D gene unclear. The CDR3 totals 13 residues. Germline lookup yields CDR1 PRHDT and CDR2 FYEKMQ (reference sequence). Trimming stripped 5 bases from V and 1 base from J, with 8 bases between. This chain's CDR3 is CASSPNWNTEAFF. CDR3 nucleotide sequence: TGTGCCAGCAGCCCAAACTGGAACACTGAAGCTTTCTTT. Full variable domain (rest looked up from reference TRBV13 and TRBJ1-1): AAGVIQSPRHLIKEKRETATLKCYPIPRHDTVYWYQQGPGQDPQFLISFYEKMQSDKGSIPDRFSAQQFSDYHSELNMSSLELGDSALYFCASSPNWNTEAFFGQGTRLTVV.

Here the CDR3 reads CASSSHSGENIQYF. For the CDR3, the DNA is TGTGCCAGCAGCTCCCATTCCGGGGAAAACATTCAGTACTTC. The chain combines TRBV11-2 with TRBJ2-4; tentative D call: TRBD2 (5 bases). Germline CDR1 and CDR2: SGHAT and FQNNGV. V was clipped by 4 bases and J by 5 bases, with 12 bases between them. This CDR3 has 14 amino acids. The complete variable domain, with remaining parts taken from reference TRBV11-2 and TRBJ2-4, reads EAGVAQSPRYKIIEKRQSVAFWCNPISGHATLYWYQQILGQGPKLLIQFQNNGVVDDSQLPKDRFSAERLKGVDSTLKIQPAKLEDSAVYLCASSSHSGENIQYFGAGTRLSVL.

The chain has TRBV15 and TRBJ2-1, with TRBD1 matching over 9 bases. CDR3 length equals 15 residues. The V segment lost 5 bases and the J segment 7 bases; nucleotides outside the gene matches: 9. Germline V CDR1 and CDR2: LNHNV, YYDKDF (reference sequence). As DNA, the CDR3 is TGTGCCACCAGCTTCCAGGACAGGGGCGGGAATGAGCAGTTCTTC. As protein: CATSFQDRGGNEQFF.

The V and J genes are TRBV29-1 and TRBJ2-5; the match to TRBD2 covers 7 bases. The CDR3 sequence is 15 residues long. Germline CDR1 is SQVTM and CDR2 is ANQGSEA. After removal of 6 bases from V and 5 bases from J, the junction contained 15 bases not matched to a gene. CDR3 sequence: CSVHRLAPGWETQYF. DNA for the CDR3: TGCAGCGTCCACAGACTAGCCCCAGGGTGGGAGACCCAGTACTTC.

The chain carries TRBV4-1 and TRBJ2-1; D is possibly TRBD2 (7 bases). This CDR3 has 17 residues. V dropped 4 bases and J dropped 3 bases, with 19 bases sitting between them. Germline assignment: CDR1 MGHRA and CDR2 YSYEKL. In DNA form, the CDR3 reads TGCGCCAGCAGCCCAAGTAGGGGGGGAGTGCGCTACAATGAGCAGTTCTTC. This codes for CASSPSRGGVRYNEQFF.

The chain has TRBV6-5 and TRBJ1-2; perhaps TRBD1 as D (5 bases). This CDR3 region has 16 residues. The germline CDR1 and CDR2 sequences are MNHEY and SVGAGI. With 0 bases removed from V and 5 bases from J, the gap between germline ends came to 16 bases. The CDR3 loop is CASSYSRDGGNYGYTF. The CDR3 DNA follows: TGTGCCAGCAGTTACTCGAGGGATGGGGGGAATTATGGCTACACCTTC.